Here is one T cell receptor (beta chain) with its context. Its antigen is still unknown. These data originate in a study of shared clonotypes between healthy human individuals. The study's findings and limits: Larger estimated richness was generally seen in naive subsets than in memory subsets.

The data were produced by immunoSEQ multiplex PCR, yet TCRdb's version contains in-frame clones alone and is incomplete. Of roughly 520,000 clones detected, around 95% appear once; the ten largest clones hold about 0.059%. Trimming cost V 4 bases and J 3 bases, with 13 bases left between them. CDR3 length: 15 residues. CDR1 and CDR2 (germline): SEHNR, FQNEAQ (reference sequence). The material sequenced was naive CD4+ T cells sorted from blood. Subset given: CD45RA+ positively selected. The chain recombines TRBV7-9 with TRBJ2-1; D may correspond to TRBD1 or TRBD2 (5 bases each). The receptor was derived from a woman younger than 45 in good health. The CDR3 is CASSYPGTHYNEQFF. The CDR3 nucleotides are TGTGCCAGCAGCTATCCCGGGACCCACTACAATGAGCAGTTCTTC.